The 22 T cell receptor beta chains in this list originate from one sample, sequenced in a study of cytomegalovirus exposure and HLA in healthy donors. Libraries were prepared by immunoSEQ multiplex PCR; TCRdb keeps only in-frame clonotypes and omits some of them. Counted here are about 200,000 clones, 84% occurring once; the ten biggest clones make up 13%. Source material: PBMCs. All receptors derive from a woman aged 25-40 years in good health and CMV-seropositive.

The J gene is TRBJ1-1, the V gene TRBV12-5; 7 bases line up with TRBD1. Germline V gene data show CDR1 as LGHNT and CDR2 as FRNRAP. This CDR3 has 13 amino acids. Trimming at V came to 6 bases and at J to 2 bases, leaving 3 bases not matched to a gene. CDR3 sequence: CASGDRDNTEAFF. In DNA form, the CDR3 reads TGTGCTAGTGGAGACAGGGATAACACTGAAGCTTTCTTT.

The chain couples TRBV5-1 to TRBJ2-2; tentatively, D is TRBD1 (5 bases). Trimming cost V 4 bases and J 7 bases, with 17 bases left between them. Germline CDR1 SGHRS, CDR2 YFSETQ. This CDR3 spans 15 amino acids. The CDR3 DNA reads TGCGCCAGCAGCGGGGCTCTAGGGCAGAACGGGGAGCTGTTTTTT. This codes for CASSGALGQNGELFF.

This chain connects TRBV6-1 to TRBJ1-2, with no clear D. The V end lost 1 base, the J end lost 0 bases, and 9 bases lay between the germline ends. From germline, CDR1 is MNHNS and CDR2 SASEGT. The CDR3 has 15 amino acids. The CDR3 protein is CASSEGRGSNYGYTF. The DNA for the CDR3 is TGTGCCAGCAGTGAAGGACGGGGTTCTAACTATGGCTACACCTTC.

This chain uses TRBV6-5 with TRBJ1-5, with 10 positions matching TRBD1. This CDR3 contains 14 residues. Germline V gene lookup returns CDR1 MNHEY and CDR2 SVGAGI. V lost 5 bases to trimming and J lost 7 bases; unmatched junction nucleotides: 5. In nucleotides, the CDR3 is TGTGCCAGCAGTCCGCGGGACAGGGGCCAGCCCCAGCATTTT. This codes for CASSPRDRGQPQHF.

V is TRBV7-2 and J is TRBJ2-7; D is possibly TRBD2 (6 bases). V was cut by 3 bases and J by 3 bases, with 15 bases left in between. This CDR3 has 15 amino acids. Germline V lookup: CDR1 SGHTA, CDR2 FQGNSA. This CDR3 is CASSLGGNPLYEQYF. The DNA for the CDR3 is TGTGCCAGCAGCTTGGGGGGTAATCCTCTCTACGAGCAGTACTTC. Together with reference TRBV7-2 and TRBJ2-7, the CDR3 gives the full variable domain: GAGVSQSPSNKVTEKGKDVELRCDPISGHTALYWYRQSLGQGLEFLIYFQGNSAPDKSGLPSDRFSAERTGGSVSTLTIQRTQQEDSAVYLCASSLGGNPLYEQYFGPGTRLTVT.

The CDR3 DNA follows: TGCGCCAGCAGCCAGCAGACTGAGCCAGAGACCCAGTACTTC. Amino acids: CASSQQTEPETQYF. The V gene is TRBV4-1, the J gene TRBJ2-5; D is unclear. The ends were cut back, 3 bases at V and 4 bases at J, with 12 bases in the middle. The CDR3 sequence is 14 residues long. Germline V gene sequence: CDR1 MGHRA, CDR2 YSYEKL.

The V and J genes are TRBV15 and TRBJ2-7, with TRBD2 identical over 7 bases. Germline V gene data show CDR1 as LNHNV and CDR2 as YYDKDF (reference sequence). V lost 5 bases to trimming and J lost 3 bases; unmatched junction nucleotides: 13. This CDR3 spans 16 amino acids. The CDR3 region is CATSPRAASGYYEQYF. The CDR3 region has the DNA TGTGCCACCAGCCCCCGGGCCGCTAGCGGATACTACGAGCAGTACTTC.

CDR3 protein: CASSGSDTQYF. DNA for the CDR3: TGTGCCAGCAGTGGTAGCGATACGCAGTATTTT. V usage is TRBV6-5 and J usage is TRBJ2-3; D is unresolved. The V gene's germline CDR1 is MNHEY and CDR2 SVGAGI. The V end lost 5 bases, the J end lost 6 bases, and 6 bases lay between the germline ends. The CDR3 has 11 residues.

This chain joins TRBV4-2 and TRBJ2-7, with 8 bases aligning to TRBD2. Germline CDR1 LGHNA, CDR2 YNFKEQ. There are 14 residues in the CDR3. Trimming at V came to 3 bases and at J to 1 base, leaving 2 bases not matched to a gene. The CDR3 protein is CASSQGGRSYEQYF. DNA for the CDR3: TGTGCCAGCAGCCAGGGCGGGAGGTCCTACGAGCAGTACTTC.

The V gene is TRBV9, the J gene TRBJ2-7; a possible D gene is TRBD2 (5 bases). The CDR3 runs 15 residues. V was clipped by 3 bases and J by 0 bases, with 13 bases between them. Germline CDR1 SGDLS, CDR2 YYNGEE. Here the CDR3 reads CASSGPSGSSYEQYF. The CDR3 bases are TGTGCCAGCAGCGGACCAAGCGGAAGCTCCTACGAGCAGTACTTC. Variable domain in full (rest from reference TRBV9 and TRBJ2-7): DSGVTQTPKHLITATGQRVTLRCSPRSGDLSVYWYQQSLDQGLQFLIQYYNGEERAKGNILERFSAQQFPDLHSELNLSSLELGDSALYFCASSGPSGSSYEQYFGPGTRLTVT.

This clone showed up just once. This chain uses TRBV15 with TRBJ1-5; D is ambiguous. The CDR3 sequence is 14 residues long. Germline values: CDR1 LNHNV, CDR2 YYDKDF (reference sequence). V was clipped by 4 bases and J by 12 bases, with 19 bases between them. CDR3 sequence (DNA): TGTGCCACCAGCACCAAACCAGCCACCCCAGGCCAGCATTTT. Translating gives CATSTKPATPGQHF.

This clone came up a few times. The chain is built from TRBV5-6 and TRBJ2-7; D might be TRBD1 (6 bases). CDR3 size: 15 residues. With 0 bases removed from V and 5 bases from J, the gap between germline ends came to 15 bases. Per the germline V gene, CDR1 is SGHDT and CDR2 is YYEEEE. The CDR3 here is CASSLEWGRGNEQYF. The CDR3 region has the DNA TGTGCCAGCAGCTTGGAATGGGGGCGCGGCAACGAGCAGTACTTC.

Details on this clone: Other DNA variants within this sample encode the same CDR3. The rearrangement uses TRBV5-1 and TRBJ2-7; 7 bases fit TRBD1. The V gene's germline CDR1 is SGHRS and CDR2 YFSETQ. The CDR3 is 12 residues long. After removal of 2 bases from V and 4 bases from J, the junction contained 0 bases not matched to a gene. CDR3 in amino acids: CASSLQGYEQYF. CDR3 bases: TGCGCCAGCAGCTTACAGGGGTACGAGCAGTACTTC.

V usage is TRBV2 and J usage is TRBJ2-5; 7 bases fit TRBD2. The CDR3 consists of 17 residues. Germline V gene data show CDR1 as SNHLY and CDR2 as FYNNEI. J lost 2 bases, V lost 9 bases, and 18 bases had no gene match. For the CDR3, the DNA is TGTGCCAGTAGAGCGGGAATGAACGCCCACGCACAAGAGACCCAGTACTTC. It translates to CASRAGMNAHAQETQYF. Complete variable domain (other parts from reference TRBV2 and TRBJ2-5): EPEVTQTPSHQVTQMGQEVILRCVPISNHLYFYWYRQILGQKVEFLVSFYNNEISEKSEIFDDQFSVERPDGSNFTLKIRSTKLEDSAMYFCASRAGMNAHAQETQYFGPGTRLLVL.

J is TRBJ2-3 and V is TRBV11-2; 11 bases line up with TRBD2. V lost 3 bases to trimming and J lost 2 bases; unmatched junction nucleotides: 7. The length of the CDR3 is 17 residues. Germline V gene data show CDR1 as SGHAT and CDR2 as FQNNGV. The CDR3 sequence is CASSFLAGGRNTDTQYF. The CDR3 DNA is TGTGCCAGCAGCTTTCTAGCGGGAGGCCGCAACACAGATACGCAGTATTTT.

This clone is a singleton in its sample. The chain uses TRBV5-1 and TRBJ1-1; no firm D call. The germline gives CDR1 SGHRS, CDR2 YFSETQ. The CDR3 totals 14 residues. Trimming shortened V by 5 bases and J by 1 base, and 12 bases separated the two germline ends. In DNA, the CDR3 is TGCGCCAGCAGACAAACCCGGGGGAACACTGAAGCTTTCTTT. Its translation is CASRQTRGNTEAFF.

The V and J genes are TRBV27 and TRBJ2-5; D gene unclear. This CDR3 spans 12 amino acids. CDR1 and CDR2 (germline): MNHEY, SMNVEV (reference sequence). V was shortened by 2 bases and J by 4 bases, with 5 bases between the two germline ends. Here the CDR3 DNA reads TGTGCCAGCAGTTTAGTTCGAGAGACCCAGTACTTC. Residues: CASSLVRETQYF.

The chain has TRBV27 and TRBJ2-1; 7 nucleotides match TRBD1. V gave up 6 bases and J gave up 8 bases; unmatched junction bases: 4. CDR1 MNHEY and CDR2 SMNVEV come from the germline V gene (reference sequence). The CDR3 sequence is 12 residues long. CDR3 bases: TGTGCCAGCAGAAGACAGGGACATGAGCAGTTCTTC. Protein: CASRRQGHEQFF.

V gene TRBV15 combines with J gene TRBJ1-1, with 8 bases identical to TRBD1. This CDR3 region has 15 residues. Per germline, CDR1 LNHNV and CDR2 YYDKDF (reference sequence). The V segment lost 5 bases and the J segment 2 bases; nucleotides outside the gene matches: 7. The CDR3 bases are TGTGCCACCAGCGCAATAGGGACAGGTAACACTGAAGCTTTCTTT. It is translated as CATSAIGTGNTEAFF.

The rearrangement uses TRBV29-1 and TRBJ1-5; D gene ambiguous. The germline V gene has CDR1 SQVTM and CDR2 ANQGSEA. The germline V and J ends were trimmed by 4 bases and 2 bases, with 9 bases remaining between them. The length of the CDR3 is 13 residues. This CDR3 is CSVGYEGNQPQHF. DNA for the CDR3: TGCAGCGTTGGGTACGAGGGCAATCAGCCCCAGCATTTT.

The chain carries TRBV9 and TRBJ2-7, with 7 bases fitting TRBD1. The CDR3 has 16 residues. Germline V lookup: CDR1 SGDLS, CDR2 YYNGEE. V shed 1 base, J shed 3 bases, and the junction held 10 bases outside the gene matches. This chain's CDR3 is CASSVSEDRVRYEQYF. In DNA form, the CDR3 reads TGTGCCAGCAGCGTATCAGAAGACAGGGTCCGCTACGAGCAGTACTTC.

The V gene is TRBV5-8, the J gene TRBJ2-7, with a possible D match to TRBD1 (5 bases). Germline V gene lookup returns CDR1 SGHTS and CDR2 YDEGEE. V was trimmed by 2 bases and J by 1 base, leaving 13 bases between them. This CDR3 is built from 15 residues. CDR3 loop: CASSFGRDSSYEQYF. CDR3 bases: TGTGCCAGCAGCTTTGGACGAGACAGTTCCTACGAGCAGTACTTC.